Sequencing of this T cell receptor (beta chain) was carried out in a study of shared T cell receptors in the human thymus. V lost 10 bases and J lost 1, with 15 bases in between. This CDR3 region has 14 residues. Per the germline V gene, CDR1 is LNHDA and CDR2 is SQIVND (reference sequence). Assay used: immunoSEQ multiplex PCR; TCRdb lists only in-frame clones, some missing. The profile shows around 730,000 clones, approximately 83% of them singletons. These records were also assigned to another study, of human thymus T cells. From that report: As related research reported, thymic repertoires overlapped highly among unrelated individuals.

The sequencing sample was made of thymocytes. This sequence joins TRBV19 and TRBJ2-3; weak D call: TRBD1 (6 bases). This receptor was identified in a girl under two years old with a congenital heart defect. As DNA, the CDR3 is TGTGCCACCCGATGGGACATTCGCACAGATACGCAGTATTTT. Its protein is CATRWDIRTDTQYF.